The clone carrying this TCR beta chain has more than one count but fewer than ten. Its target is unknown. These data come from a study of CD8 T cells in ankylosing spondylitis. Overall study results and limits: There was a TCR beta motif, made of several highly homologous variants, that appeared characteristic of ankylosing spondylitis blood. Previous work reported some of these motif variants in the synovial fluid and blood of reactive arthritis.

The CDR3 extends over 16 amino acids. Library preparation for TCR beta used quantitative 5'-RACE with molecular barcodes. TCRdb reprocessed the 5' RACE reads via MiXCR and lists one record per CDR3 protein. The repertoire has some 840,000 distinct CDR3 sequences, approximately 10% of them found once; the top ten carry just over 0.5%. The sequence derives from a male donor with ankylosing spondylitis. The chain links TRBV21-1 to TRBJ1-5; TRBD1, the table's D call, lacks a check against the DNA. TRBV21-1 is a pseudogene locus. Source material: blood, either unsorted or a sorted T cell fraction (not recorded which). In DNA form, the CDR3 reads TGTGCCAGCAGCAGGAATAGAGACAGGGGTCTTCAGCCCCAGCATTTT. Translating it yields CASSRNRDRGLQPQHF.